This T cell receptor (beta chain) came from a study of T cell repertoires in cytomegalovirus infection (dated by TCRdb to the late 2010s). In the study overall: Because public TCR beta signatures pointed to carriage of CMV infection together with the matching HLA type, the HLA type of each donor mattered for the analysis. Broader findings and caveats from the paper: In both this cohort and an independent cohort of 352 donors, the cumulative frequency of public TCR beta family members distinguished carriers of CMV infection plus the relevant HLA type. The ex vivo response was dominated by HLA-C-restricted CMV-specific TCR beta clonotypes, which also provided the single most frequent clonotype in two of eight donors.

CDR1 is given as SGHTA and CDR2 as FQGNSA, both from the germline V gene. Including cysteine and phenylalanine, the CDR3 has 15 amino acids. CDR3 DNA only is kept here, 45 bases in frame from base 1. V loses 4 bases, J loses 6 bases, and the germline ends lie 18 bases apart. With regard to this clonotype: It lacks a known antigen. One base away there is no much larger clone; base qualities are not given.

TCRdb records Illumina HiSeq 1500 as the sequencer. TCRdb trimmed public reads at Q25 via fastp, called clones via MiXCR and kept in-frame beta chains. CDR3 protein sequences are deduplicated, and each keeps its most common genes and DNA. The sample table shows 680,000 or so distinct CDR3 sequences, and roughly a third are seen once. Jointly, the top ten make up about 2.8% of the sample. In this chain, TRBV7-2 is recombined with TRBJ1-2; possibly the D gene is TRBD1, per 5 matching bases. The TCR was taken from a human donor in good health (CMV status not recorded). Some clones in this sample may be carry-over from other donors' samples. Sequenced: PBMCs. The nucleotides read TGTGCCAGCAGCTCCCAGTACGGAGGGGTTGATGGCTACACCTTC. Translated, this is CASSSQYGGVDGYTF.